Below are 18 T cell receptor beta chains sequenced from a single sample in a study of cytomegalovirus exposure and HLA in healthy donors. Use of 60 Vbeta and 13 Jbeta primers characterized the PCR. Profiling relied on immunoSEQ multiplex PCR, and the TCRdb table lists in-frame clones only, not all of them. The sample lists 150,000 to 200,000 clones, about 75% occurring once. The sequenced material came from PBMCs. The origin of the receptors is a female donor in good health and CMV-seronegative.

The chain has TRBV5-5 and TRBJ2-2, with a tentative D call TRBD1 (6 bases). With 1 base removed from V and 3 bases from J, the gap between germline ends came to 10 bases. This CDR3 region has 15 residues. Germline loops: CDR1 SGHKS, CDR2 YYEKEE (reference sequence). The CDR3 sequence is CASSLRQEYTGELFF. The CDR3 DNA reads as TGTGCCAGCAGCTTGCGACAGGAGTACACCGGGGAGCTGTTTTTT.

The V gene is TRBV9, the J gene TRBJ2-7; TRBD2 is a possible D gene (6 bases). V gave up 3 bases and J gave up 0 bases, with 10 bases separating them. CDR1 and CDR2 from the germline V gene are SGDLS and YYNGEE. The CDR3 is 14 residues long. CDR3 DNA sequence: TGTGCCAGCAGCGCCGGGACTCGCTCCTACGAGCAGTACTTC. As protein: CASSAGTRSYEQYF.

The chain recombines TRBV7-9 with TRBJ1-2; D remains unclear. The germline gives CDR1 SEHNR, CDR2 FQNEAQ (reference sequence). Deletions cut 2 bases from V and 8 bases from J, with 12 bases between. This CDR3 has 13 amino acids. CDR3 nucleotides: TGTGCCAGCAGCTTACAGACAACTGGAGGCTACACCTTC. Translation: CASSLQTTGGYTF.

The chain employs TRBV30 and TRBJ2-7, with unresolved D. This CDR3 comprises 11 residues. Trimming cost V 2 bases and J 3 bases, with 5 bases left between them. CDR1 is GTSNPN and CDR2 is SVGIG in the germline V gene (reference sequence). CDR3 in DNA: TGTGCCTGGAGTTTCCGCTACGAGCAGTACTTC. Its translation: CAWSFRYEQYF.

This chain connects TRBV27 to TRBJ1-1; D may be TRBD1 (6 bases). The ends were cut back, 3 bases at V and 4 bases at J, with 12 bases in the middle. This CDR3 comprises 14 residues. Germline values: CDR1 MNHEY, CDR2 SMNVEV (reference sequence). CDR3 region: CASSFVQGGTEAFF. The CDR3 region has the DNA TGTGCCAGCAGTTTTGTACAGGGCGGCACTGAAGCTTTCTTT.

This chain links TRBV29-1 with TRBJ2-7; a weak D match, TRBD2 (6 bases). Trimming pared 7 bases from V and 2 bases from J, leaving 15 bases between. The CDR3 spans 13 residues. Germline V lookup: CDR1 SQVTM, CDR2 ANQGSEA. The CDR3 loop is CSAGDPFPYEQYF. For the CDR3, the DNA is TGCAGCGCGGGGGACCCCTTTCCCTACGAGCAGTACTTC.

The CDR3 loop is CASRPGGQGNGETQYF. The CDR3 nucleotides are TGTGCCAGCAGACCCGGCGGACAGGGCAACGGAGAGACCCAGTACTTC. The rearrangement joins TRBV7-9 to TRBJ2-5; TRBD1 aligns across 8 bases. The CDR3 loop spans 16 amino acids. The V and J ends lost 6 bases and 4 bases, in that order; junction bases with no gene match: 13. CDR1 is SEHNR and CDR2 is FQNEAQ in the germline V gene (reference sequence).

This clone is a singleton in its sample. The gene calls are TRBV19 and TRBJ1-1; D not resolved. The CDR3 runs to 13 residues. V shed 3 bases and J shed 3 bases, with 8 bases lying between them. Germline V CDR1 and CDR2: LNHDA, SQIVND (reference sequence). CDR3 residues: CASSISGYTEAFF. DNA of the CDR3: TGTGCCAGTAGTATCTCGGGGTACACTGAAGCTTTCTTT.

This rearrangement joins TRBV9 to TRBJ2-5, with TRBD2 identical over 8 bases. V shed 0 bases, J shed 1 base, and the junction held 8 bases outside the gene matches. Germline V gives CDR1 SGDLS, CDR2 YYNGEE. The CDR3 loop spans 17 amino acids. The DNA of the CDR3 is TGTGCCAGCAGCGTAGGAACACTAGCGGACGCCCAAGAGACCCAGTACTTC. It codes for CASSVGTLADAQETQYF.

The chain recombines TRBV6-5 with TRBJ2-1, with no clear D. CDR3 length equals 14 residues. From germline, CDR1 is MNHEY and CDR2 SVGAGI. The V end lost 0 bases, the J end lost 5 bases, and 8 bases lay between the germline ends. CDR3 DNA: TGTGCCAGCAGTTACTCATCTAGTAACAATGAGCAGTTCTTC. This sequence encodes CASSYSSSNNEQFF.

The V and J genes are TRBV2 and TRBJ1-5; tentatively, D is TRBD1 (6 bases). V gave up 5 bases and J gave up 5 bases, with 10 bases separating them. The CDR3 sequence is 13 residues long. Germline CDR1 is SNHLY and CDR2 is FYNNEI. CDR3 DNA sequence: TGTGCCAGCAGTAGGACAGTTGATCAGCCCCAGCATTTT. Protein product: CASSRTVDQPQHF.

The chain's CDR3 is CASSDPTGRRVQPQHF. For the CDR3, the DNA is TGTGCCAGCAGTGACCCGACAGGGAGGCGGGTTCAGCCCCAGCATTTT. This chain joins TRBV28 and TRBJ1-5; 7 positions agree with TRBD1. The CDR3 length is 16 residues. Unmatched junction bases numbered 13, after V lost 5 bases and J lost 6 bases. The germline gives CDR1 MDHEN, CDR2 SYDVKM.

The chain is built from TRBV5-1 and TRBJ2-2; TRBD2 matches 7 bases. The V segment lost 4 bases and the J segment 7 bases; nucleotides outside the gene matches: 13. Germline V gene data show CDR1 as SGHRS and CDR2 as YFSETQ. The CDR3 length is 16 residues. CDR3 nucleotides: TGCGCCAGCAGCCGGCTAGGCGGGAGAAGTATCGGGGAGCTGTTTTTT. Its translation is CASSRLGGRSIGELFF. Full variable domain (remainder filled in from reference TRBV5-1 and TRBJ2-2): KAGVTQTPRYLIKTRGQQVTLSCSPISGHRSVSWYQQTPGQGLQFLFEYFSETQRNKGNFPGRFSGRQFSNSRSEMNVSTLELGDSALYLCASSRLGGRSIGELFFGEGSRLTVL.

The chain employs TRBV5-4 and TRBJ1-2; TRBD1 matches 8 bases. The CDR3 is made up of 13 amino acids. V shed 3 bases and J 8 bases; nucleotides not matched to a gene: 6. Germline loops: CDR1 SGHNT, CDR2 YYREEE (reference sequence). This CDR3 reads CASSSGQGRGYTF. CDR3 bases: TGTGCCAGCAGCTCCGGACAGGGACGCGGCTACACCTTC.

CDR3 sequence (DNA): TGCGCCAGCAGCTTGTATCCCGGGTCAGAGACCCAGTACTTC. Protein: CASSLYPGSETQYF. This chain connects TRBV5-1 to TRBJ2-5; D is unclear. V was clipped by 1 base and J by 4 bases, with 11 bases between them. This CDR3 has 14 residues. Germline V lookup: CDR1 SGHRS, CDR2 YFSETQ.

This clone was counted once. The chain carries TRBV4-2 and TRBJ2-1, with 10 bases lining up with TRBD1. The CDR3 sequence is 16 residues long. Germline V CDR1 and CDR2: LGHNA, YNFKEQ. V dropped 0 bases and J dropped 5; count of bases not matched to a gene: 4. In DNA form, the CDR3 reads TGTGCCAGCAGCCAAGATGGGACAGGGGTAAACAATGAGCAGTTCTTC. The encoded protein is CASSQDGTGVNNEQFF.

CDR3 region: CASSIGTGFANTEAFF. CDR3 sequence (DNA): TGTGCCAGTAGTATCGGGACAGGGTTTGCGAACACTGAAGCTTTCTTT. The chain carries TRBV19 and TRBJ1-1, with 9 positions matching TRBD1. With V trimmed by 3 bases and J by 1 base, 6 bases remained unmatched. Germline CDR1 and CDR2: LNHDA and SQIVND (reference sequence). This CDR3 spans 16 amino acids. The entire variable domain, with the rest obtained from reference TRBV19 and TRBJ1-1, is as follows: DGGITQSPKYLFRKEGQNVTLSCEQNLNHDAMYWYRQDPGQGLRLIYYSQIVNDFQKGDIAEGYSVSREKKESFPLTVTSAQKNPTAFYLCASSIGTGFANTEAFFGQGTRLTVV.

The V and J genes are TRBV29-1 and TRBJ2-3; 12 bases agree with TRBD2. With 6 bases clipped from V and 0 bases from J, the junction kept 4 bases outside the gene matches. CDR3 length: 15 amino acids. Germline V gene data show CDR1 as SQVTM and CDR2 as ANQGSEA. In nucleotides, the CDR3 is TGCAGCGTGAACGGACTAGCGGGGAGCACAGATACGCAGTATTTT. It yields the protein CSVNGLAGSTDTQYF.